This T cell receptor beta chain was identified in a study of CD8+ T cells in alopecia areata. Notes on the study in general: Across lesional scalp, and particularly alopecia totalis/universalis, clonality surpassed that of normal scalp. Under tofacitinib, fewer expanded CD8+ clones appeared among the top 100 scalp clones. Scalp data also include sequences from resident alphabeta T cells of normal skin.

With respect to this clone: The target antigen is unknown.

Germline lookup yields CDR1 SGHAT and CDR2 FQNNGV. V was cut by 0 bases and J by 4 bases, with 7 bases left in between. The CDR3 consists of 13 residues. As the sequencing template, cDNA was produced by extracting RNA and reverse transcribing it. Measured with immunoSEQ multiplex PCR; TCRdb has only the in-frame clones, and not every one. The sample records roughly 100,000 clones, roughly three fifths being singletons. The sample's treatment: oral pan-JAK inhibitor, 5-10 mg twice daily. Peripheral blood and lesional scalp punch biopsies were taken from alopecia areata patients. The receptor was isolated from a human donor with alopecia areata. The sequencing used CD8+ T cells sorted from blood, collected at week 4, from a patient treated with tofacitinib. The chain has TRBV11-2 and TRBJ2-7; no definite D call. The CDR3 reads CASSLDQGYEQYF. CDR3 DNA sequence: TGTGCCAGCAGCTTAGATCAAGGGTACGAGCAGTACTTC. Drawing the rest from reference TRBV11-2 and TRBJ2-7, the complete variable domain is EAGVAQSPRYKIIEKRQSVAFWCNPISGHATLYWYQQILGQGPKLLIQFQNNGVVDDSQLPKDRFSAERLKGVDSTLKIQPAKLEDSAVYLCASSLDQGYEQYFGPGTRLTVT.